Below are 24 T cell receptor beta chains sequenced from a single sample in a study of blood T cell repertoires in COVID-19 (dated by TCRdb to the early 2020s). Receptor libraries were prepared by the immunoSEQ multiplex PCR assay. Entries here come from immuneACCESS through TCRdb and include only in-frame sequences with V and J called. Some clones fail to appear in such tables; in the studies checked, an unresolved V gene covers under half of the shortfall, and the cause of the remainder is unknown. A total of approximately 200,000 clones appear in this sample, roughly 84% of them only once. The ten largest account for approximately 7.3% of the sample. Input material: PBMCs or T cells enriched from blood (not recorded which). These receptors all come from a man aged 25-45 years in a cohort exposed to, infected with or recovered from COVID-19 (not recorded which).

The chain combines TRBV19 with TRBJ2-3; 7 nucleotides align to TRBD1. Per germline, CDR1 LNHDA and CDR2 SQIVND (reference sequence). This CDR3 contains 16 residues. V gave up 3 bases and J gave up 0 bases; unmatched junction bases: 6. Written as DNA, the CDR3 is TGTGCCAGTAGTATCATCGGGACAGCTAGCACAGATACGCAGTATTTT. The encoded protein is CASSIIGTASTDTQYF.

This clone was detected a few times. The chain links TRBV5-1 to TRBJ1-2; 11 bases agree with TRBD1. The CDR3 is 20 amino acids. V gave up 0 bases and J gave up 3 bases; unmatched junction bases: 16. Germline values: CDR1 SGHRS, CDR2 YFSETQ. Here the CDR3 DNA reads TGCGCCAGCAGCTTGGCCTATAGAGAGGACAGGGGGCGGATGTACTATGGCTACACCTTC. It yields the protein CASSLAYREDRGRMYYGYTF.

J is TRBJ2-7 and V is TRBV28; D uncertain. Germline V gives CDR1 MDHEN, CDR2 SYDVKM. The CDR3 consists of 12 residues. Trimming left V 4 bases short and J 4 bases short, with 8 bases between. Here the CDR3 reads CASSSSRYEQYF. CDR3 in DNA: TGTGCCAGCAGTTCCTCTCGGTACGAGCAGTACTTC.

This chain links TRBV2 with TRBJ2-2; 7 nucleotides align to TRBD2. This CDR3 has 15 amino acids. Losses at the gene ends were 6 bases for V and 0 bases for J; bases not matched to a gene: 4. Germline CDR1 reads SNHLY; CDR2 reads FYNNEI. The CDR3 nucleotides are TGTGCCAGCAGAGCCGGGACTACGAACACCGGGGAGCTGTTTTTT. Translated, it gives CASRAGTTNTGELFF.

The CDR3 DNA follows: TGTGCCAGTCCTCCCGAGGACAGGGGAAATTCACCCCTCCACTTT. Translating it yields CASPPEDRGNSPLHF. This chain links TRBV6-5 with TRBJ1-6; TRBD1 aligns across 9 bases. The CDR3 totals 15 residues. The germline V gene has CDR1 MNHEY and CDR2 SVGAGI. V shed 9 bases and J 7 bases; nucleotides not matched to a gene: 10.

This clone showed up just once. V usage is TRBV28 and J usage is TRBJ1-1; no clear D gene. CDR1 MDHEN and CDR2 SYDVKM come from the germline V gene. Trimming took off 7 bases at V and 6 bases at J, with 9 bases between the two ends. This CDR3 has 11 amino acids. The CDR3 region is CASTLGAEAFF. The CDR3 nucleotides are TGTGCCAGCACCCTGGGAGCTGAAGCTTTCTTT.

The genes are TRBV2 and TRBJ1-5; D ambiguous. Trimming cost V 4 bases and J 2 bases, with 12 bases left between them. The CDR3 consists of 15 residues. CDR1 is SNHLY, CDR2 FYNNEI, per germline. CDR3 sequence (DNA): TGTGCCAGCAGTGGACTTAGAGGAGGCAATCAGCCCCAGCATTTT. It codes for CASSGLRGGNQPQHF.

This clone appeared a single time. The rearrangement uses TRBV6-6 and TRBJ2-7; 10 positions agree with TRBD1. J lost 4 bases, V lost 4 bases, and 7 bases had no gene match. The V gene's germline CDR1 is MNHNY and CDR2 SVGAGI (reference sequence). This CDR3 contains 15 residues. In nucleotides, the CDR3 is TGTGCCAGCAGTTCTGGACAGGGGGTTTCGTACGAGCAGTACTTC. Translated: CASSSGQGVSYEQYF.

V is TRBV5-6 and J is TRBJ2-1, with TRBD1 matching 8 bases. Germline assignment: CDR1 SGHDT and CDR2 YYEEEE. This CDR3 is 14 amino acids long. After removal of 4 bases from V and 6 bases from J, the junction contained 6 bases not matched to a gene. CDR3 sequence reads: CASSGDTGGNEQFF. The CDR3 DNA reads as TGTGCCAGCAGCGGAGACACAGGGGGCAATGAGCAGTTCTTC.

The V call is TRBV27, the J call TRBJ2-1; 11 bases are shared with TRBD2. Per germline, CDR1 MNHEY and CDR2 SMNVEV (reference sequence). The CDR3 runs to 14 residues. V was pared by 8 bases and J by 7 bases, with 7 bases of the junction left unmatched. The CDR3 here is CASGLGTSGNEQFF. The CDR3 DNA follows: TGTGCCAGCGGGTTAGGGACTAGCGGAAATGAGCAGTTCTTC.

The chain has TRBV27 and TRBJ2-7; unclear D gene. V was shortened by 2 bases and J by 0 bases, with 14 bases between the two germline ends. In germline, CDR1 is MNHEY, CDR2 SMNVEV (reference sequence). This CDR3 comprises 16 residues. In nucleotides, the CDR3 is TGTGCCAGCAGTTTAAGTCCGCGGAACCCCTCCTACGAGCAGTACTTC. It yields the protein CASSLSPRNPSYEQYF.

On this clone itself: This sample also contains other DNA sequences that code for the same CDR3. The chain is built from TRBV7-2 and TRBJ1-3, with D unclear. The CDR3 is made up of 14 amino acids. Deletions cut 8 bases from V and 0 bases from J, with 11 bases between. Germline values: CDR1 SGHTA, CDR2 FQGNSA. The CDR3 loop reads CASRSPSSGNTIYF. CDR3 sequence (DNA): TGTGCCAGCCGCTCACCTAGCTCTGGAAACACCATATATTTT.

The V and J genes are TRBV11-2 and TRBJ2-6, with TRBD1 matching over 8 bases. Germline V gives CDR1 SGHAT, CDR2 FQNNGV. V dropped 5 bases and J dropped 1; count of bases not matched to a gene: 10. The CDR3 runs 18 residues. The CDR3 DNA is TGTGCCAGCAGCCTAAGACAGGGGCTCGTTTCTGGGGCCAACGTCCTGACTTTC. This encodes CASSLRQGLVSGANVLTF.

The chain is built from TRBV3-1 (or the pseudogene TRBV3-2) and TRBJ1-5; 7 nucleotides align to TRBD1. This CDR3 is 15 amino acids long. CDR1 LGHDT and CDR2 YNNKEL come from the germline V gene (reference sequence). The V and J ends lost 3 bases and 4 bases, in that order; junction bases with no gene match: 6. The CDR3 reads CASSQRGQKNQPQHF. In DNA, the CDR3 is TGTGCCAGCAGCCAGAGGGGACAGAAGAATCAGCCCCAGCATTTT.

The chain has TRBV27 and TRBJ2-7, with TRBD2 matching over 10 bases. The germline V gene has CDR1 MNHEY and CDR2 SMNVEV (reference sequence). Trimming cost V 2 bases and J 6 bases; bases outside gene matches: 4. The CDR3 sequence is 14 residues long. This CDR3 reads CASSLLAGEFEQYF. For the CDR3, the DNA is TGTGCCAGCAGTTTACTAGCGGGAGAATTCGAGCAGTACTTC.

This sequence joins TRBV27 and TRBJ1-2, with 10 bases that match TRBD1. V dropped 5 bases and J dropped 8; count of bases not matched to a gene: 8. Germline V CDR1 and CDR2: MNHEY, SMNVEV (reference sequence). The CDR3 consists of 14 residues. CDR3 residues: CASSGLGTGEGYTF. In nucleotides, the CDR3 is TGTGCCAGCAGTGGACTCGGGACAGGGGAAGGCTACACCTTC.

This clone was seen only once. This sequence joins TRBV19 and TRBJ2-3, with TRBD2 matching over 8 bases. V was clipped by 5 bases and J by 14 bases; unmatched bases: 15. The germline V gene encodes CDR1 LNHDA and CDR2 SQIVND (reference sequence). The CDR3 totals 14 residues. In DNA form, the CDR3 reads TGTGCCAGTAGTGTACATAGCGGGACCACGGAACTGTATTTT. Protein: CASSVHSGTTELYF.

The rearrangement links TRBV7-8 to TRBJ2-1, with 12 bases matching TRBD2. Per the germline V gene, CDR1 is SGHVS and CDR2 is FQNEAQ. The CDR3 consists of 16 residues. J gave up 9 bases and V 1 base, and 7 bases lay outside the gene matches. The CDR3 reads CASSLGLAGGPGEQFF. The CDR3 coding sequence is TGTGCCAGCAGCTTAGGCCTAGCGGGAGGGCCGGGTGAGCAGTTCTTC.

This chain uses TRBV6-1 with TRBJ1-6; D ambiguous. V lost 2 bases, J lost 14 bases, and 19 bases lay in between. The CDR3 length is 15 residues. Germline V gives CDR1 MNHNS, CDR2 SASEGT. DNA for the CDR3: TGTGCCAGCAGTGAAAAAGCAGAGGCCGTTGGGTCCCTCCACTTT. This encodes CASSEKAEAVGSLHF.

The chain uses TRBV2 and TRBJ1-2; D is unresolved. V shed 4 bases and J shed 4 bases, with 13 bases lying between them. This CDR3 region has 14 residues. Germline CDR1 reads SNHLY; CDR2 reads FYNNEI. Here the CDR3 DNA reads TGTGCCAGCAGTGCTGAGGGCTCCAGCTATGGCTACACCTTC. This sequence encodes CASSAEGSSYGYTF. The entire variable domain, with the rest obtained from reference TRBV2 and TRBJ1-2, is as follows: EPEVTQTPSHQVTQMGQEVILRCVPISNHLYFYWYRQILGQKVEFLVSFYNNEISEKSEIFDDQFSVERPDGSNFTLKIRSTKLEDSAMYFCASSAEGSSYGYTFGSGTRLTVV.

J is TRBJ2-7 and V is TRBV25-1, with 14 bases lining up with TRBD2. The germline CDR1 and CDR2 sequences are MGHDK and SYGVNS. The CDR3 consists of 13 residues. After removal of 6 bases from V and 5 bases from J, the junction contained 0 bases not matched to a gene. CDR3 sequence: CASRGLAGDEQYF. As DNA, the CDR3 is TGTGCCAGCAGGGGACTAGCGGGAGACGAGCAGTACTTC.

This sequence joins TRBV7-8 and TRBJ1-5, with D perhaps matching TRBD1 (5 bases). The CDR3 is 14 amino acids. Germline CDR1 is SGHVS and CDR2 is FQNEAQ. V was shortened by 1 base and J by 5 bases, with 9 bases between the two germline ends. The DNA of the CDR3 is TGTGCCAGCAGCTTAGGCAGGGTGGATCAGCCCCAGCATTTT. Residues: CASSLGRVDQPQHF.

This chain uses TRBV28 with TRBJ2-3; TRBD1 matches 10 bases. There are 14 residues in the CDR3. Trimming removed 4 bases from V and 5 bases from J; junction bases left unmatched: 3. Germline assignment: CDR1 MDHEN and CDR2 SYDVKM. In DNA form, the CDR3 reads TGTGCCAGCAGTTGGGGACAGGGGAGAGATACGCAGTATTTT. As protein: CASSWGQGRDTQYF.

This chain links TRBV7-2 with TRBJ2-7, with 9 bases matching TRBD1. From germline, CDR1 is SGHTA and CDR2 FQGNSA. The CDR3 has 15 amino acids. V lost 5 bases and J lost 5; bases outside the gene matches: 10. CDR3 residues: CASSHPGTGPHEQYF. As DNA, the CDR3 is TGTGCCAGCAGCCACCCAGGGACAGGGCCTCACGAGCAGTACTTC. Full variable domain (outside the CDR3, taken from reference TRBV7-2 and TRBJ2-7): GAGVSQSPSNKVTEKGKDVELRCDPISGHTALYWYRQSLGQGLEFLIYFQGNSAPDKSGLPSDRFSAERTGGSVSTLTIQRTQQEDSAVYLCASSHPGTGPHEQYFGPGTRLTVT.